This record looks at one T cell receptor beta chain sequence and its context. No antigen is known for it. Base qualities were left out, and no much larger clone turns up one base away. These data are taken from a study of T cell changes during pregnancy in multiple sclerosis (dated by TCRdb to between 2017 and 2020). About the full investigation: Changes in the T cell repertoire over the course of pregnancy were examined in this study in women with multiple sclerosis.

V and J lose 3 bases and 6 bases, and a span of 8 bases separates them. The cysteine opens and the phenylalanine closes a CDR3 of 12 amino acids. Only CDR3 DNA remains: 36 bases, in frame from the first base. Sequences SGDLS (CDR1) and YYNGEE (CDR2) are obtained from the germline V gene. The receptor library was made with the immunoSEQ multiplex PCR assay. The source is immuneACCESS, and TCRdb retained only in-frame sequences with V and J called. Part of the clones is not carried over; for the studies checked, unresolved V genes explain less than half of this, and the remainder is unexplained. This sample comprises nearly 110,000 clones, just under 95% of them detected only once. The ten most abundant clones make up about 0.78% of the sample.

The TCR comes from a female donor in good health, enrolled as a control in a pregnancy study. The chain uses TRBV9 and TRBJ2-3, with the D segment identity uncertain. Here the sequenced sample was peripheral blood, taken in the third trimester of pregnancy. Here the CDR3 is given as CASSGAGDTQYF. In nucleotide form, the sequence is TGTGCCAGCAGCGGGGCTGGGGATACGCAGTATTTT.